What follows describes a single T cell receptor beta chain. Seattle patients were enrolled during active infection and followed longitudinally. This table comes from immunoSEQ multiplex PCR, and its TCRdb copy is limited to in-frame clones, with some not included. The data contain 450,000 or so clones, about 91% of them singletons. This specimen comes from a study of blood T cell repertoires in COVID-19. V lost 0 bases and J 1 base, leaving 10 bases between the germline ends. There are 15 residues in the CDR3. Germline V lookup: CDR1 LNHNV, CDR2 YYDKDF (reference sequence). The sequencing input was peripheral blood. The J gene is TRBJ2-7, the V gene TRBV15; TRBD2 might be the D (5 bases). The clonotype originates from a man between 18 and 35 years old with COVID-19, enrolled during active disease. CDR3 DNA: TGTGCCACCAGCAGAGATCGAGCGGTTTCCTACGAGCAGTACTTC. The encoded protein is CATSRDRAVSYEQYF.